Listed here is a single TCR beta chain. The data originate from a study of shared clonotypes between healthy human individuals. It was across several immunoSEQ plates that each subset's genomic DNA was evenly split. It was around 190 ng DNA, about 30,000 T cell genomes, that sorted-subset replicate PCRs used. The assay was immunoSEQ multiplex PCR, and TCRdb's table has in-frame clones only and misses some. Of some 1 million clones in the sample, about 75% were seen once. The TCR originated in a man younger than 35 in good health. The sample comprised memory CD4+ T cells sorted from blood. Indicated subset: CD45RA-negative fraction.

CDR3: CASSRWSGRQETQYF. The DNA for the CDR3 is TGTGCCAGCAGTCGGTGGTCGGGGCGGCAAGAGACCCAGTACTTC. V is TRBV5-6 and J is TRBJ2-5; D may correspond to TRBD1 or TRBD2 (5 bases each). Germline lookup yields CDR1 SGHDT and CDR2 YYEEEE. The CDR3 loop spans 15 amino acids. Trimming took 5 bases from V and 2 from J, leaving 16 bases between them.